These 17 T cell receptor beta chains were sequenced from one sample in a study of cytomegalovirus exposure and HLA in healthy donors. It was with 60 Vbeta and 13 Jbeta primers that the PCR ran. TCRdb's table, derived via immunoSEQ multiplex PCR, lists solely in-frame clones and lacks some. Altogether 93,000 or so clones are present, around 79% being singletons, with the ten largest covering approximately 3.8%. Specimen: PBMCs. These receptors were obtained from a man between 50 and 59 years old in good health and CMV-seropositive.

This clone was observed once. J is TRBJ1-1 and V is TRBV6-5; 7 nucleotides agree with TRBD1. The junction had 5 bases not matched to a gene; V was cut back by 2 bases and J by 2 bases. The CDR3 is 15 residues long. Germline V gene sequence: CDR1 MNHEY, CDR2 SVGAGI. This CDR3 reads CASSYRTGTNTEAFF. For the CDR3, the DNA is TGTGCCAGCAGTTACAGGACAGGAACTAACACTGAAGCTTTCTTT.

This clone has only a few counts. The V gene is TRBV10-3, the J gene TRBJ1-2; 10 bases are a match to TRBD1. The CDR3 spans 17 residues. V shed 4 bases, J shed 0 bases, and the junction held 8 bases outside the gene matches. Germline V CDR1 and CDR2: ENHRY, SYGVKD. CDR3 region: CAISGQGARRANYGYTF. For the CDR3, the DNA is TGTGCCATCAGTGGACAGGGGGCGCGAAGAGCTAACTATGGCTACACCTTC.

In its sample, this clone was seen once. The chain uses TRBV20-1 and TRBJ2-1, with D perhaps matching TRBD2 (5 bases). The V gene lost 5 bases and the J gene lost 7 bases, with 9 bases spanning the gap. The CDR3 length is 11 residues. CDR1 and CDR2 (germline): DFQATT, SNEGSKA (reference sequence). The CDR3 nucleotides are TGCAGTGCTTCTAGGAGGAATGAGCAGTTCTTC. It translates to CSASRRNEQFF.

This chain links TRBV7-2 with TRBJ2-2, with D tentatively TRBD2 (7 bases). The CDR3 totals 16 residues. Germline CDR1 SGHTA, CDR2 FQGNSA. V lost 1 base to trimming and J lost 5 bases, with 14 bases between them. DNA for the CDR3: TGTGCCAGCAGCTTAGTTGGGGGGGCGGATACCGGGGAGCTGTTTTTT. Its translation is CASSLVGGADTGELFF.

The chain is built from TRBV4-2 and TRBJ2-5, with D unresolved. Germline CDR1 and CDR2: LGHNA and YNFKEQ. CDR3 length equals 13 residues. Trimming stripped 3 bases from V and 1 base from J, with 6 bases between. CDR3 sequence: CASSHRGQETQYF. The CDR3 bases are TGTGCCAGCAGCCATCGCGGCCAAGAGACCCAGTACTTC.

Remarks on this clone: The same CDR3 is also encoded by other DNA sequences in this sample. The chain has TRBV27 and TRBJ2-3; TRBD1 aligns across 11 bases. This CDR3 region has 15 residues. Trimming cost V 6 bases and J 5 bases; bases outside gene matches: 7. The germline V gene encodes CDR1 MNHEY and CDR2 SMNVEV (reference sequence). CDR3 sequence reads: CASSLDRGRGDTQYF. In nucleotides, the CDR3 is TGTGCCAGCAGCCTGGACAGGGGGCGCGGAGATACGCAGTATTTT.

V gene TRBV28 combines with J gene TRBJ2-7; 13 nucleotides align to TRBD2. The V gene end was trimmed by 4 bases and the J gene end by 0 bases; junction bases not matched to a gene: 6. The CDR3 loop spans 17 amino acids. Germline V gene data show CDR1 as MDHEN and CDR2 as SYDVKM. The CDR3 bases are TGTGCCAGCAGTTCGGGCACTAGCGGGAGGGGCTCCTACGAGCAGTACTTC. Encoded protein: CASSSGTSGRGSYEQYF.

A remark on this clone: This same CDR3 is encoded by further DNA sequences in the sample. The DNA of the CDR3 is TGTGCCAGCAGCAGGACTAGCGGGAGGACAGATACGCAGTATTTT. It yields the protein CASSRTSGRTDTQYF. The chain carries TRBV5-4 and TRBJ2-3; 14 bases map to TRBD2. Germline trimming cut 4 bases from V and 3 bases from J; bases unmatched to any gene: 1. The CDR3 loop spans 15 amino acids. Looked up from germline, CDR1 is SGHNT and CDR2 is YYREEE (reference sequence).

This clone was picked up a small number of times. The chain employs TRBV9 and TRBJ2-1; no definite D call. Germline CDR1 is SGDLS and CDR2 is YYNGEE. There are 14 residues in the CDR3. The germline V and J ends were trimmed by 0 bases and 7 bases, with 11 bases remaining between them. DNA for the CDR3: TGTGCCAGCAGCGTAGTTAGCAGTTCTAATGAGCAGTTCTTC. Amino acid sequence: CASSVVSSSNEQFF. Using reference TRBV9 and TRBJ2-1 for the parts outside the CDR3, the full variable domain is DSGVTQTPKHLITATGQRVTLRCSPRSGDLSVYWYQQSLDQGLQFLIQYYNGEERAKGNILERFSAQQFPDLHSELNLSSLELGDSALYFCASSVVSSSNEQFFGPGTRLTVL.

The rearrangement joins TRBV6-1 to TRBJ1-3; 12 bases fit TRBD1. The V gene end was trimmed by 2 bases and the J gene end by 4 bases; junction bases not matched to a gene: 9. Per germline, CDR1 MNHNS and CDR2 SASEGT. This CDR3 comprises 18 residues. The CDR3 region has the DNA TGTGCCAGCAGTGAAAAGTGGGGACAGGGGGCGGAAGGAAACACCATATATTTT. This gives the protein CASSEKWGQGAEGNTIYF.

This clone was seen only a few times. The chain employs TRBV4-3 and TRBJ2-1, with TRBD1 matching 8 bases. The CDR3 contains 16 residues. V gave up 2 bases and J gave up 6 bases; unmatched junction bases: 9. Germline V gene data show CDR1 as LGHNA and CDR2 as YSLEER. CDR3 region: CASSQLQGAPVNEQFF. DNA for the CDR3: TGCGCCAGCAGCCAACTCCAGGGGGCGCCCGTCAATGAGCAGTTCTTC.

V gene TRBV18 combines with J gene TRBJ1-3; D is uncertain. V was trimmed by 2 bases and J by 0 bases, leaving 11 bases between them. Germline V gene sequence: CDR1 KGHSH, CDR2 LQKENI. The CDR3 has 16 amino acids. CDR3: CASSPKVPGSGNTIYF. The DNA of the CDR3 is TGTGCCAGCTCACCAAAGGTCCCAGGCTCTGGAAACACCATATATTTT.

This sequence joins TRBV18 and TRBJ2-1, with D possibly TRBD1 on 6 matching bases. CDR3 size: 15 residues. Looked up from germline, CDR1 is KGHSH and CDR2 is LQKENI. V dropped 1 base and J dropped 6 bases, with 13 bases sitting between them. CDR3 sequence: CASSPRKAGVNEQFF. As DNA, the CDR3 is TGTGCCAGCTCACCACGCAAGGCAGGGGTCAATGAGCAGTTCTTC.

The rearrangement uses TRBV5-8 and TRBJ1-1; 7 nucleotides agree with TRBD1. V lost 1 base and J lost 2; bases outside the gene matches: 2. This CDR3 spans 14 amino acids. The germline CDR1 and CDR2 sequences are SGHTS and YDEGEE. The CDR3 region has the DNA TGTGCCAGCAGCTTGAGGGGGCGAAACACTGAAGCTTTCTTT. Its protein product is CASSLRGRNTEAFF.

The chain links TRBV19 to TRBJ2-1; 10 nucleotides match TRBD2. V trimming: 5 bases; J trimming: 9 bases; junction bases outside the gene matches: 7. This CDR3 has 14 residues. Germline V gives CDR1 LNHDA, CDR2 SQIVND (reference sequence). CDR3 coding DNA: TGTGCCAGTAGTCCCCTAGCGGGAGCGGGTGAGCAGTTCTTC. Its translation is CASSPLAGAGEQFF.

This sequence joins TRBV28 and TRBJ2-3, with D perhaps TRBD2 (6 bases). Germline V gene lookup returns CDR1 MDHEN and CDR2 SYDVKM. The CDR3 is 14 amino acids. Deletions cut 6 bases from V and 2 bases from J, with 12 bases between. The CDR3 loop reads CASRVAEATDTQYF. CDR3 nucleotide sequence: TGTGCCAGCAGAGTAGCGGAGGCCACAGATACGCAGTATTTT.

This chain links TRBV6-1 with TRBJ1-2; 11 bases are shared with TRBD1. V shed 5 bases and J 4 bases; nucleotides not matched to a gene: 6. CDR3 length: 15 amino acids. Germline loops: CDR1 MNHNS, CDR2 SASEGT. CDR3 loop: CASSLRDRGFYGYTF. The DNA for the CDR3 is TGTGCCAGCAGTCTCCGGGACAGGGGGTTCTATGGCTACACCTTC.